This paragraph reports one TCR beta chain. The sample originates from a study of T cell responses to AZD1222 COVID-19 vaccine. Germline V gene lookup returns CDR1 GTSNPN and CDR2 SVGIG (reference sequence). The CDR3 totals 15 residues. V was clipped by 2 bases and J by 4 bases; unmatched bases: 8. TCRdb keeps only in-frame clones here, not all; method: immunoSEQ multiplex PCR. The sample includes 130,000 or so clones, about 82% of them seen just once. The clonotype originates from an adult in good health. V is TRBV30 and J is TRBJ1-2; 9 bases agree with TRBD1. Source: peripheral blood, taken on day 0 of AZD1222 vaccination. CDR3 DNA: TGTGCCTGGAGTAGACAGGGGGTAATGGGCTATGGCTACACCTTC. Translating gives CAWSRQGVMGYGYTF.